This T cell receptor (beta chain) was retrieved from a study of Ad26.COV2.S vaccination and SARS-CoV-2 variants. In its sample, this clone was seen once. Its antigen remains unknown. Treatment here: around 19 received Ad26.COV2.S at low or high dose, single or two shots; several received placebo; per-sample allocation not given. Sampling was performed 63 days after the first vaccine or placebo injection. Its platform was an Ad26 vector, and its expressed antigen was Wuhan-strain SARS-CoV-2 spike. The table came from immunoSEQ multiplex PCR; TCRdb's copy has only in-frame clones and leaves some out. The sample comprises about 680,000 clones, about 89% of which are singletons, and nearly 1.5% rests with the top ten. General study points: Marked by substantial breadth, spike-specific CD8+ and CD4+ T cell responses were reportedly seen after vaccination. It is possible that the TCR breadth and depth analyses underestimated the total T cell responses.

Specimen: peripheral blood, collected in a trial of Ad26.COV2.S vaccine versus placebo. This TCR was recovered from a person aged 18-65 years who received the Ad26.COV2.S COVID-19 vaccine or a placebo.

The chain's CDR3 is CASSPAWVGGARNEQFF. The CDR3 nucleotides read TGTGCCAGCAGTCCCGCATGGGTCGGGGGAGCAAGGAATGAGCAGTTCTTC. V is TRBV27 and J is TRBJ2-1; possible D gene TRBD2, 6 bases. The CDR3 covers 17 residues. V lost 5 bases and J 7 bases, leaving 24 bases between the germline ends. Looked up from germline, CDR1 is MNHEY and CDR2 is SMNVEV (reference sequence).